The rows below give T cell receptor beta chains drawn from one sample of a study of cytomegalovirus exposure and HLA in healthy donors. Produced via immunoSEQ multiplex PCR; TCRdb's table is partial and in-frame only. The sample lists tens of thousands of clones, about 80% occurring once. Sequencing was performed on PBMCs. These receptors all come from a woman aged 45-65 years in good health and CMV-seropositive. CDR3s include the opening cysteine and the closing phenylalanine or tryptophan. A clone size is listed for some rows: how often the clone was seen (once, few, many), or a class if it is expanded.

v_call: TRBV30; clone_size: -; j_call: TRBJ2-1; cdr3_aa: CAWSVQGNNEQFF
v_call: TRBV5-6; clone_size: -; j_call: TRBJ1-6; cdr3_aa: CASSLGQGRSPLHF
v_call: TRBV29-1; clone_size: -; j_call: TRBJ2-2; cdr3_aa: CSAFTGGGPGELFF
v_call: TRBV6-1; clone_size: -; j_call: TRBJ1-1; cdr3_aa: CASSELGREVPEAFF
v_call: TRBV6-5; clone_size: -; j_call: TRBJ1-1; cdr3_aa: CATNTGIYTEAFF
v_call: TRBV7-8; clone_size: -; j_call: TRBJ2-7; cdr3_aa: CASSTTRDGNEQYF
v_call: TRBV5-1; clone_size: -; j_call: TRBJ1-1; cdr3_aa: CASSFRQNTEAFF
v_call: TRBV30; clone_size: -; j_call: TRBJ1-1; cdr3_aa: CAWIGGASLGLSNTEAFF
v_call: TRBV30; clone_size: -; j_call: TRBJ2-3; cdr3_aa: CAWSVLGASGNTDTQYF
v_call: TRBV7-2; clone_size: -; j_call: TRBJ2-3; cdr3_aa: CASSGLALDTQYF
v_call: TRBV6-4; clone_size: -; j_call: TRBJ2-2; cdr3_aa: CAGSEGTGNTGELFF
v_call: TRBV2; clone_size: -; j_call: TRBJ2-3; cdr3_aa: CASMWTSGADTQYF
v_call: TRBV2; clone_size: -; j_call: TRBJ2-1; cdr3_aa: CASSYGTGGSNEQFF
v_call: TRBV6-1; clone_size: -; j_call: TRBJ2-1; cdr3_aa: CASSTSTGTNEQFF
v_call: TRBV6-5; clone_size: -; j_call: TRBJ2-7; cdr3_aa: CASSLTAIYEQYF
v_call: TRBV4-1; clone_size: once; j_call: TRBJ2-2; cdr3_aa: CASSQVFRLAGELFF
v_call: TRBV4-1; clone_size: -; j_call: TRBJ2-3; cdr3_aa: CASSQIGHRAGGDTQYF
v_call: TRBV19; clone_size: -; j_call: TRBJ1-5; cdr3_aa: CASSIPKHGGQYSNQPQHF
v_call: TRBV7-2; clone_size: -; j_call: TRBJ1-1; cdr3_aa: CASSLSPSIAEAFF
v_call: TRBV25-1; clone_size: -; j_call: TRBJ1-2; cdr3_aa: CASSESESSNYGCTF
v_call: TRBV6-5; clone_size: -; j_call: TRBJ2-7; cdr3_aa: CASSYSGTGGDEQYF
v_call: TRBV7-9; clone_size: -; j_call: TRBJ2-1; cdr3_aa: CASSKTEYNEQFF
v_call: TRBV18; clone_size: -; j_call: TRBJ1-2; cdr3_aa: CASSPWGQGGRNYGYTF
v_call: TRBV18; clone_size: -; j_call: TRBJ1-4; cdr3_aa: CASSLTPSNEKLFF
v_call: TRBV29-1; clone_size: -; j_call: -; cdr3_aa: CSVYVGEQYF
v_call: TRBV7-9; clone_size: -; j_call: TRBJ2-1; cdr3_aa: CSSSLAPTGLDNNEQFF
v_call: TRBV7-6; clone_size: -; j_call: TRBJ2-5; cdr3_aa: CASSLLSRVHQETQYF
v_call: TRBV5-4; clone_size: -; j_call: TRBJ1-1; cdr3_aa: CASSFRDRAFF
v_call: TRBV21-1; clone_size: -; j_call: TRBJ2-4; cdr3_aa: CASSKATGDSENIQYF
v_call: TRBV5-1; clone_size: -; j_call: TRBJ2-6; cdr3_aa: CASSYRSGANVLTF
v_call: TRBV2; clone_size: -; j_call: TRBJ1-2; cdr3_aa: CASSPGYGYTF
v_call: TRBV4-2; clone_size: -; j_call: TRBJ1-6; cdr3_aa: CASSQGNRAMGSPLHF
v_call: TRBV5-1; clone_size: -; j_call: TRBJ2-2; cdr3_aa: CASSLEANLYTGELFF